Below are 20 T cell receptor beta chains sequenced from a single sample in a study of T cells in Graves' hyperthyroidism and ophthalmopathy. The CDR3 regions of TCR beta were amplified from RNA transcripts. With the HTBI primer set, the TCR CDR3 went through a first round of RT-PCR. TCRdb reprocessed the multiplex PCR reads via MiXCR and lists one record per CDR3 protein. The sample includes just under 750,000 distinct CDR3 sequences, 30% to 40% seen only once; the top ten take around 29%. Sample: blood. All receptors derive from a woman between 40 and 55 years old with Graves' hyperthyroidism.

This clonotype was picked up many times. The chain uses TRBV7-8 and TRBJ1-3; D call uncertain. Germline V lookup: CDR1 SGHVS, CDR2 FQNEAQ. The CDR3 runs 16 residues. V shed 3 bases and J shed 0 bases, with 12 bases lying between them. The CDR3 bases are TGTGCCAGCAGCTTGAACCAGCTGGACTCTGGAAACACCATATATTTT. Residues: CASSLNQLDSGNTIYF.

This clonotype was found many times. The CDR3 here is CASSLDRGNEKLFF. The CDR3 coding sequence is TGTGCCAGCAGCTTGGACAGGGGGAATGAAAAACTGTTTTTT. The rearrangement uses TRBV7-2 and TRBJ1-4; 10 bases are shared with TRBD1. The CDR3 length is 14 residues. The trim removed 3 bases at V and 5 bases at J, leaving 0 bases unmatched. Germline V gene lookup returns CDR1 SGHTA and CDR2 FQGNSA.

This clonotype was seen ten or more times. J is TRBJ1-5 and V is TRBV14, with 7 bases lining up with TRBD1. Germline CDR1 and CDR2: SGHDN and FVKESK. V lost 5 bases to trimming and J lost 7 bases; unmatched junction nucleotides: 5. The CDR3 spans 13 residues. CDR3 nucleotides: TGTGCCAGCAGCGCGACAGGGAGCCAGCCCCAGCATTTT. Translated, it gives CASSATGSQPQHF.

There are many counts of this clonotype. The chain is built from TRBV29-1 and TRBJ2-7, with no clear D. Per the germline V gene, CDR1 is SQVTM and CDR2 is ANQGSEA. The CDR3 sequence is 11 residues long. V was clipped by 5 bases and J by 6 bases, with 11 bases between them. The CDR3 reads CSVRKSGEQYF. The CDR3 nucleotides read TGCAGCGTTCGAAAGTCGGGCGAGCAGTACTTC.

With regard to this clonotype: One base away lies a much larger clone, so this may be a sequencing read error. The gene calls are TRBV7-9 and TRBJ1-2; 7 bases agree with TRBD1. The germline V gene encodes CDR1 SEHNR and CDR2 FQNEAQ (reference sequence). The CDR3 totals 13 residues. Germline trimming cut 5 bases from V and 6 bases from J; bases unmatched to any gene: 6. CDR3 coding DNA: TGTGCCAGCAGCCGGGACAGCCATCATGGCTACACCTTC. It yields the protein CASSRDSHHGYTF.

The DNA for the CDR3 is TGTGCCAGCAGTTACTCGCGAGGCCGAACAATTGGCAATCAGCCCCAGCATTTT. This codes for CASSYSRGRTIGNQPQHF. J is TRBJ1-5 and V is TRBV2; D not certain. This CDR3 comprises 18 residues. CDR1 SNHLY and CDR2 FYNNEI come from the germline V gene. V gave up 5 bases and J gave up 2 bases, with 22 bases separating them.

The chain links TRBV4-3 to TRBJ2-7, with 9 bases identical to TRBD1. This CDR3 region has 16 residues. The J segment lost 5 bases and the V segment lost 4 bases, leaving 12 bases of the junction unmatched. The germline CDR1 and CDR2 sequences are LGHNA and YSLEER. The CDR3 is CASSRRTGQGPHEQYF. The CDR3, as DNA: TGCGCCAGCAGCCGACGTACGGGACAGGGTCCCCACGAGCAGTACTTC.

Comment on this clonotype: Just one base apart from a much larger clone, this may be a read error. The chain uses TRBV20-1 and TRBJ1-6; D unresolved. CDR1 and CDR2 from the germline V gene are DFQATT and SNEGSKA (reference sequence). The CDR3 spans 12 residues. Deletions cut 6 bases from V and 10 bases from J, with 13 bases between. Here the CDR3 DNA reads TGCAGTGCATACCAGGAGGCCTCACCCCTCCACTTT. Protein: CSAYQEASPLHF.

This clonotype was counted at least ten times. This chain joins TRBV2 and TRBJ2-7; a weak D match, TRBD1 (6 bases). Germline CDR1 SNHLY, CDR2 FYNNEI. The CDR3 consists of 15 residues. Trimming left V 5 bases short and J 3 bases short, with 17 bases between. CDR3 residues: CASSWPGQGVYEQYF. CDR3 in DNA: TGTGCCAGCAGTTGGCCGGGACAAGGTGTCTACGAGCAGTACTTC.

This clonotype was recorded a few times. The chain couples TRBV4-1 to TRBJ2-5; 11 bases match TRBD2. Per germline, CDR1 MGHRA and CDR2 YSYEKL. V lost 1 base and J lost 5; bases outside the gene matches: 6. This CDR3 has 16 residues. CDR3 loop: CASSQVTSGVGETQYF. DNA for the CDR3: TGCGCCAGCAGCCAAGTGACTAGCGGGGTGGGGGAGACCCAGTACTTC.

Worth noting for this clonotype: A single base separates this from a much larger clone, so it may be a read error. It is likely a read error, because the conserved phenylalanine at the end of the CDR3 is missing. This sequence joins TRBV4-3 and TRBJ1-2; D ambiguous. V was clipped by 1 base and J by 4 bases, with 13 bases between them. Germline values: CDR1 LGHNA, CDR2 YSLEER. This CDR3 spans 15 amino acids. The CDR3, as DNA: TGCGCCAGCAGCCAAGCGCGCCCTGAAGGCTATGGCTACACCTCC. This translates into CASSQARPEGYGYTS.

The sample holds many counts of this clonotype. This chain uses TRBV2 with TRBJ1-4; possible D gene TRBD1, 6 bases. Germline V gene lookup returns CDR1 SNHLY and CDR2 FYNNEI. V was shortened by 3 bases and J by 4 bases, with 12 bases between the two germline ends. The length of the CDR3 is 15 residues. The CDR3 coding sequence is TGTGCCAGCAGTGAGGCGAAGGGGGGTAATGAAAAACTGTTTTTT. Its translation: CASSEAKGGNEKLFF.

This clonotype turned up a few times. The gene calls are TRBV10-3 and TRBJ1-6; 7 nucleotides match TRBD1. The CDR3 has 13 residues. The ends lost 7 bases at V and 7 bases at J; junction bases unmatched: 4. CDR1 ENHRY and CDR2 SYGVKD come from the germline V gene. Written as DNA, the CDR3 is TGTGCCATCAAGACAGGGCCAAATTCACCCCTCCACTTT. It translates to CAIKTGPNSPLHF.

The table lists this clonotype with a few counts. The chain combines TRBV20-1 with TRBJ2-7; D is ambiguous. Trimming pared 3 bases from V and 2 bases from J, leaving 17 bases between. This CDR3 region has 15 residues. Per germline, CDR1 DFQATT and CDR2 SNEGSKA (reference sequence). CDR3 in amino acids: CSASGGAVIPYEQYF. CDR3 bases: TGCAGTGCTAGCGGTGGCGCTGTAATCCCCTACGAGCAGTACTTC.

This clonotype was observed many times. The chain recombines TRBV19 with TRBJ1-3; D not certain. Trimming pared 7 bases from V and 1 base from J, leaving 17 bases between. The CDR3 contains 16 residues. The germline gives CDR1 LNHDA, CDR2 SQIVND (reference sequence). The CDR3 protein is CASIYSDPRSGNTIYF. For the CDR3, the DNA is TGTGCCAGTATCTACTCCGACCCAAGGTCTGGAAACACCATATATTTT. Variable domain in full (rest from reference TRBV19 and TRBJ1-3): DGGITQSPKYLFRKEGQNVTLSCEQNLNHDAMYWYRQDPGQGLRLIYYSQIVNDFQKGDIAEGYSVSREKKESFPLTVTSAQKNPTAFYLCASIYSDPRSGNTIYFGEGSWLTVV.

This clonotype appeared many times. This chain joins TRBV7-2 and TRBJ1-6; D not resolved. Trimming pared 2 bases from V and 8 bases from J, leaving 13 bases between. The CDR3 spans 15 residues. Per germline, CDR1 SGHTA and CDR2 FQGNSA. DNA of the CDR3: TGTGCCAGCAGCTTATTATCGGGTGGTGATTCACCCCTCCACTTT. It encodes CASSLLSGGDSPLHF. The complete variable domain, with remaining parts taken from reference TRBV7-2 and TRBJ1-6, reads GAGVSQSPSNKVTEKGKDVELRCDPISGHTALYWYRQSLGQGLEFLIYFQGNSAPDKSGLPSDRFSAERTGGSVSTLTIQRTQQEDSAVYLCASSLLSGGDSPLHFGNGTRLTVT.

The chain employs TRBV4-1 and TRBJ1-4; the D is unclear. V lost 4 bases and J 2 bases, leaving 8 bases between the germline ends. Germline V gene sequence: CDR1 MGHRA, CDR2 YSYEKL. The CDR3 runs 14 residues. CDR3 loop: CASSLLETNEKLFF. The CDR3 nucleotides are TGCGCCAGCAGCCTCCTCGAGACTAATGAAAAACTGTTTTTT.

This clonotype was found many times. V usage is TRBV7-9 and J usage is TRBJ1-2; D remains ambiguous. The CDR3 totals 14 residues. Germline V gene data show CDR1 as SEHNR and CDR2 as FQNEAQ (reference sequence). V was trimmed by 1 base and J by 4 bases, leaving 10 bases between them. The CDR3, as DNA: TGTGCCAGCAGCTTAGGGAGCCCCTCCTATGGCTACACCTTC. Translating it yields CASSLGSPSYGYTF. The complete variable domain, with remaining parts taken from reference TRBV7-9 and TRBJ1-2, reads DTGVSQNPRHKITKRGQNVTFRCDPISEHNRLYWYRQTLGQGPEFLTYFQNEAQLEKSRLLSDRFSAERPKGSFSTLEIQRTEQGDSAMYLCASSLGSPSYGYTFGSGTRLTVV.

The table lists this clonotype with a few counts. This CDR3 reads CASSPGTGGANEQYF. The DNA of the CDR3 is TGTGCCAGCAGCCCGGGGACAGGGGGCGCGAACGAGCAGTACTTC. V is TRBV7-9 and J is TRBJ2-7; TRBD1 agrees at 12 bases. Germline CDR1 SEHNR, CDR2 FQNEAQ (reference sequence). The CDR3 runs 15 residues. The junction had 7 bases not matched to a gene; V was cut back by 5 bases and J by 5 bases.

To note about this clonotype: The junction departs from the called germline gene at one end, perhaps through a read error. The chain links TRBV6-5 to TRBJ1-1; 7 bases match TRBD1. Per germline, CDR1 MNHEY and CDR2 SVGAGI. The CDR3 spans 16 residues. Here the CDR3 reads CASSLLPQGRGTEAFF. The CDR3, as DNA: TGTGCCAGCAGTTTACTCCCACAGGGGAGGGGGACTGAAGCCTTCTTT.